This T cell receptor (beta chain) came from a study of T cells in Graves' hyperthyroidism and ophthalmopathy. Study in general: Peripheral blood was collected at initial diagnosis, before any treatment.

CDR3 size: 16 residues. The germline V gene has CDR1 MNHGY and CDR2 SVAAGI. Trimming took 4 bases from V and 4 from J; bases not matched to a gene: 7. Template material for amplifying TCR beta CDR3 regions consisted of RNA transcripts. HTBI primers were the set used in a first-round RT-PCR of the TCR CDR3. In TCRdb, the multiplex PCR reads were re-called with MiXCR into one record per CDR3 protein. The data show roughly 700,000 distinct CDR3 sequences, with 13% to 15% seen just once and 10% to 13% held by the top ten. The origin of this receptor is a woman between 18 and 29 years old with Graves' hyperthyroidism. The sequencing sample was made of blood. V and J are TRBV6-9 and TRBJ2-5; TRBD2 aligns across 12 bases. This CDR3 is CASSSSSGRARETQYF. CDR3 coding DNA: TGTGCCAGCAGTTCCTCTAGCGGGAGGGCCCGAGAGACCCAGTACTTC.